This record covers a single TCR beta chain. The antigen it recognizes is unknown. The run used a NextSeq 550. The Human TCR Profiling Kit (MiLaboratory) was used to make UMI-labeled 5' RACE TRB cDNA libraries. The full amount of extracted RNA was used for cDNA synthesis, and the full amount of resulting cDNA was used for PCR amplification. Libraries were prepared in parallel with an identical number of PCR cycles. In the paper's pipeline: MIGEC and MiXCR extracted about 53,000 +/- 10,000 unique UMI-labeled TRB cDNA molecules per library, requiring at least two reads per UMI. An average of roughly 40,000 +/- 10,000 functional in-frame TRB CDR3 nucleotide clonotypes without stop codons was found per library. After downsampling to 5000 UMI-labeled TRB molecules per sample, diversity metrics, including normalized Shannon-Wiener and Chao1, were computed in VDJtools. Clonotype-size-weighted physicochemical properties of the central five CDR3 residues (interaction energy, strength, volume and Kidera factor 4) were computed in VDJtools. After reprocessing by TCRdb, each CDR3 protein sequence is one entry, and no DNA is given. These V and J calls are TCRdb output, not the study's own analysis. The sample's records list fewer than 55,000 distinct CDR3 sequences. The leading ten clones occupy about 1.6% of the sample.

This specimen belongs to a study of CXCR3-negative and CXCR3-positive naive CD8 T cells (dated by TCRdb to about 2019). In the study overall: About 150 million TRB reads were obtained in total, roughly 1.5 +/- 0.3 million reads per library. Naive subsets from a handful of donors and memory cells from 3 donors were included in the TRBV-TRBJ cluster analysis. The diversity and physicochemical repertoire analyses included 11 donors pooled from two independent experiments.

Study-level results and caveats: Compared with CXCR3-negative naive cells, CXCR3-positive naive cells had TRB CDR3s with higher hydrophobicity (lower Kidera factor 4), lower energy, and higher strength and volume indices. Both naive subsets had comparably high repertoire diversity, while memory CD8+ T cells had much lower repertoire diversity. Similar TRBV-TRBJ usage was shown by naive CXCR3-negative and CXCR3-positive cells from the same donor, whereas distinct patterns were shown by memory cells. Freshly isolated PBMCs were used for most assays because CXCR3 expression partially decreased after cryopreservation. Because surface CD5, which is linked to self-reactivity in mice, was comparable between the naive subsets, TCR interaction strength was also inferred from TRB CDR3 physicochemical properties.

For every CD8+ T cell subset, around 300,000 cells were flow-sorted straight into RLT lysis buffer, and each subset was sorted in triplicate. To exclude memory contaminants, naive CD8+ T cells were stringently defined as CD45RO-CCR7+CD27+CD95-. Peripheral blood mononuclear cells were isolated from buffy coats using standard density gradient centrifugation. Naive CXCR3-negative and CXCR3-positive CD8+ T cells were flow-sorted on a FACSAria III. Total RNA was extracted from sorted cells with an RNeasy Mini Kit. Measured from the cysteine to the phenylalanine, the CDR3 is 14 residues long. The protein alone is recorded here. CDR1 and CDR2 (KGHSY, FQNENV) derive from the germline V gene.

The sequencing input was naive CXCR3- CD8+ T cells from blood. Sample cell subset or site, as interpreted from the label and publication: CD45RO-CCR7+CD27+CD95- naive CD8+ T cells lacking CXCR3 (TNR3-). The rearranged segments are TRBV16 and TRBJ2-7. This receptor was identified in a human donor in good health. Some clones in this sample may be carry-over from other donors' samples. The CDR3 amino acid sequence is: CASSQFDVSYEQYF. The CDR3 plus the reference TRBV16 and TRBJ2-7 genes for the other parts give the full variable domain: GEEVAQTPKHLVRGEGQKAKLYCAPIKGHSYVFWYQQVLKNEFKFLISFQNENVFDETGMPKERFSAKCLPNSPCSLEIQATKLEDSAVYFCASSQFDVSYEQYFGPGTRLTVT.